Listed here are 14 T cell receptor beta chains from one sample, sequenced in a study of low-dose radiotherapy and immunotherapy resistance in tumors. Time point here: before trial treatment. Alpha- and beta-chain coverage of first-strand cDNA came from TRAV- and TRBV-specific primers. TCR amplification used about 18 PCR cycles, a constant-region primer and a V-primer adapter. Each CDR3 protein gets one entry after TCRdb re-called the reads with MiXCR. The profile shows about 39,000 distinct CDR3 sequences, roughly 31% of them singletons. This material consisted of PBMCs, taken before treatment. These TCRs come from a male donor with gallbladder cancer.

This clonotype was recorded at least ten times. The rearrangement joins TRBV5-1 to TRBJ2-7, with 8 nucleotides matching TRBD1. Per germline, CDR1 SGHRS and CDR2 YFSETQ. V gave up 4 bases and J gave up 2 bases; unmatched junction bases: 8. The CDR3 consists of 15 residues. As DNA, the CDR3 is TGCGCCAGCAGCCGACTCGGGACAGGTCCCTACGAGCAGTACTTC. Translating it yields CASSRLGTGPYEQYF. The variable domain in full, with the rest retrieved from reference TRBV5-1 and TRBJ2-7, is KAGVTQTPRYLIKTRGQQVTLSCSPISGHRSVSWYQQTPGQGLQFLFEYFSETQRNKGNFPGRFSGRQFSNSRSEMNVSTLELGDSALYLCASSRLGTGPYEQYFGPGTRLTVT.

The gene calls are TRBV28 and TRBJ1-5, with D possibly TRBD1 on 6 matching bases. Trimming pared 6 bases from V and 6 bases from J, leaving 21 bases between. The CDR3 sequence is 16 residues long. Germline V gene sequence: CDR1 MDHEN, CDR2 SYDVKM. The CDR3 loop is CASSTGQFAPAQPQHF. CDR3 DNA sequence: TGTGCCAGCAGCACCGGACAGTTTGCGCCTGCTCAGCCCCAGCATTTT. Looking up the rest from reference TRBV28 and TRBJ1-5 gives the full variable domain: DVKVTQSSRYLVKRTGEKVFLECVQDMDHENMFWYRQDPGLGLRLIYFSYDVKMKEKGDIPEGYSVSREKKERFSLILESASTNQTSMYLCASSTGQFAPAQPQHFGDGTRLSIL.

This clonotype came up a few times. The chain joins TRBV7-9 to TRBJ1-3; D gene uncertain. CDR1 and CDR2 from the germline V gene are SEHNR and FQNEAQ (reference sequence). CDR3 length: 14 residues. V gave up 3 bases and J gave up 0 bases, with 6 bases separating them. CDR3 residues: CASSFIISGNTIYF. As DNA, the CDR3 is TGTGCCAGCAGCTTTATAATCTCTGGAAACACCATATATTTT.

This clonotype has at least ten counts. The CDR3 sequence: CASSESSVGGCTF. Here the CDR3 DNA reads TGCGCCAGCAGTGAGAGCTCGGTTGGGGGTTGTACCTTC. The gene calls are TRBV10-2 and TRBJ1-2; possible D gene TRBD1, 5 bases. V lost 2 bases and J 14 bases, leaving 18 bases between the germline ends. The germline gives CDR1 WSHSY, CDR2 SAAADI. CDR3 length equals 13 residues.

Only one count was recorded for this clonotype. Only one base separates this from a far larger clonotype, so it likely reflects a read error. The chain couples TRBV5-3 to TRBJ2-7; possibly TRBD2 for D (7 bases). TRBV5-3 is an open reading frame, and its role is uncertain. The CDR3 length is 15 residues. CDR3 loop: CASSLLTGRANEQYF. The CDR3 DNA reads TGTGCCAGCAGCTTGCTCACAGGGAGGGCAAATGAGCAGTACTTC.

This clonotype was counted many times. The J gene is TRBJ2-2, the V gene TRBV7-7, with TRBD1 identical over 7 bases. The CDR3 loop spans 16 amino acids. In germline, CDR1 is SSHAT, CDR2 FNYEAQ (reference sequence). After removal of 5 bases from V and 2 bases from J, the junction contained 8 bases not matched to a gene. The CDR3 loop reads CASSATGTANTGELFF. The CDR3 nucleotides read TGTGCCAGCAGCGCAACCGGGACAGCAAACACCGGGGAGCTGTTTTTT.

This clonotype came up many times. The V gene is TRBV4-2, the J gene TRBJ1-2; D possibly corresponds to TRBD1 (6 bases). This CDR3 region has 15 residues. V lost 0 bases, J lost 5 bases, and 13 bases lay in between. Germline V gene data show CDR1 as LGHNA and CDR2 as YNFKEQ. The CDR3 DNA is TGTGCCAGCAGCCAAGATCGGGGGCAGCATTATGGCTACACCTTC. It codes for CASSQDRGQHYGYTF.

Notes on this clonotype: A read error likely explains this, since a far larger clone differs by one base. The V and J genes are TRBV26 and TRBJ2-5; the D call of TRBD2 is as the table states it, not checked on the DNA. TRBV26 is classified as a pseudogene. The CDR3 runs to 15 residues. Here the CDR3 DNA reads TGTGACAGCAGTTCGCCAAAACTAGCGGGAAATACCCAGTACTTC. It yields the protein CDSSSPKLAGNTQYF.

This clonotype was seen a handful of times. The DNA of the CDR3 is TGTGCCAGCAGTTTGAGACCCGGGGCGGGGAACACTGAAGCTTTCTTT. The encoded protein is CASSLRPGAGNTEAFF. The rearrangement links TRBV28 to TRBJ1-1; a possible D gene is TRBD1 (5 bases). CDR3 length equals 16 residues. Trimming removed 3 bases at V and 1 base at J, with 15 bases between. Germline V gene data show CDR1 as MDHEN and CDR2 as SYDVKM.

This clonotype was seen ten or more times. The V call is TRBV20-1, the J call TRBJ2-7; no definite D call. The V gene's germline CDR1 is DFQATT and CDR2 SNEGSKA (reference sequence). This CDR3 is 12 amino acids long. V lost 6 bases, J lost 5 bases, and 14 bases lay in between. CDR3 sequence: CSAATSGHEQYF. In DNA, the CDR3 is TGCAGTGCAGCGACTTCGGGTCACGAGCAGTACTTC.

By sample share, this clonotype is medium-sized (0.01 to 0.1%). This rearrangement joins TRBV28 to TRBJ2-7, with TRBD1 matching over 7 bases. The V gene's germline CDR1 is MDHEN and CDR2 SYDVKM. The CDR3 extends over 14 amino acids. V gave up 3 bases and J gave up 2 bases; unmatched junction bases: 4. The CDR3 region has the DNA TGTGCCAGCAGTTTGGGGACAGTGGCCTACGAGCAGTACTTC. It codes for CASSLGTVAYEQYF.

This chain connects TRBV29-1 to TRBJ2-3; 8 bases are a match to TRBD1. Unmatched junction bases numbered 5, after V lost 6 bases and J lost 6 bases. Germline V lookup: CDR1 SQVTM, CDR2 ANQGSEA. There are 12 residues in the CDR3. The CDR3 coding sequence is TGCAGCGTGGGGACAGGCCTCGATACGCAGTATTTT. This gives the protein CSVGTGLDTQYF.

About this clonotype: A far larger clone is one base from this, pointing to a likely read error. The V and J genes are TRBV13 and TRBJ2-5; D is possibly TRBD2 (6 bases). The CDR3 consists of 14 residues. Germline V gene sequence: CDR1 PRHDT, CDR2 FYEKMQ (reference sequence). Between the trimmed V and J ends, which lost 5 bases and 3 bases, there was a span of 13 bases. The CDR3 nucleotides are TGTGCCAGCAGCCCTCCACGGGGGAAAGAGACCCAGTACTTC. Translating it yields CASSPPRGKETQYF.

The CDR3 region is CASSLPLADRGTYNSPLHF. The DNA of the CDR3 is TGTGCCAGCAGTTTACCCCTAGCTGACAGGGGGACCTATAATTCACCCCTCCACTTT. J is TRBJ1-6 and V is TRBV28, with 9 bases that match TRBD1. V lost 2 bases and J lost 2; bases outside the gene matches: 10. There are 19 residues in the CDR3. Germline V gene lookup returns CDR1 MDHEN and CDR2 SYDVKM.